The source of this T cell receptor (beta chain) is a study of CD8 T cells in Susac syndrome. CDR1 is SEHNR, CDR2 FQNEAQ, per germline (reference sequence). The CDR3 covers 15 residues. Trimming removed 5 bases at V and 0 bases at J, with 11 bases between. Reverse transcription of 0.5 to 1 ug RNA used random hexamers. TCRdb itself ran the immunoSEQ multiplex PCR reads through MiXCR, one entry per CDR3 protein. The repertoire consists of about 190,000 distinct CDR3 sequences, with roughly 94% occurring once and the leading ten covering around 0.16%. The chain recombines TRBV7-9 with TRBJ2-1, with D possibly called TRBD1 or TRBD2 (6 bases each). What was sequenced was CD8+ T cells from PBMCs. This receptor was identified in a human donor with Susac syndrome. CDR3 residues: CASSPPGASYNEQFF. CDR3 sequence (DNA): TGTGCCAGCAGCCCCCCGGGGGCCTCCTACAATGAGCAGTTCTTC.